These T cell receptor beta chains were read from a single sample in a study of T cell repertoires in cytomegalovirus infection. Their specific antigens are unknown. MiXCR, run by TCRdb on the reads, gives a single entry per CDR3 protein. The data show about 270,000 distinct CDR3 sequences, 20% to 25% seen once. The sample was cultured PBMCs, taken from culture after CMV antigen stimulation. These receptors all stem from a human donor in good health (CMV status not recorded). Some clones in this sample may be carry-over from other donors' samples. Both conserved end residues are part of each CDR3. A D gene is named only where the DNA matches it firmly. Only some rows state a clone size, as once, few, many or a class for expanded clones.

CDR3 DNA: TGTGCCAGCAGGACCCGAGGGGGGGCCCCAGAGACCCAGTACTTC
CDR3 protein: CASRTRGGAPETQYF
clone size: -
V gene: TRBV6-5
CDR3 length: 15
J gene: TRBJ2-5
D gene: -

CDR3 DNA: TGTGCCAGCTCGGAAAGACAGGGAGGACCCATGAACACTGAAGCTTTCTTT
CDR3 protein: CASSERQGGPMNTEAFF
clone size: few
V gene: TRBV18
CDR3 length: 17
J gene: TRBJ1-1
D gene: TRBD1

CDR3 DNA: TGTGCCAGCACCGCTGATAGCGGGAGTTGGAATACGCAGTATTTT
CDR3 protein: CASTADSGSWNTQYF
clone size: -
V gene: TRBV3-1
CDR3 length: 15
J gene: TRBJ2-3
D gene: TRBD2

CDR3 DNA: TGTGCTAGCGGGAGTTCCCCCCTCTACGAGCAGTACTTC
CDR3 protein: CASGSSPLYEQYF
clone size: -
V gene: TRBV19
CDR3 length: 13
J gene: TRBJ2-7
D gene: TRBD2

CDR3 DNA: TGTGCCAGCAGGGCCGGGACTAGTCTAAATGAGCAGTTCTTC
CDR3 protein: CASRAGTSLNEQFF
clone size: -
V gene: TRBV6-6
CDR3 length: 14
J gene: TRBJ2-1
D gene: TRBD2

CDR3 DNA: TGCAGTGCCTCGGGACTAGCGGGAGGCGGAGATACGCAGTATTTT
CDR3 protein: CSASGLAGGGDTQYF
clone size: -
V gene: TRBV20-1
CDR3 length: 15
J gene: TRBJ2-3
D gene: TRBD2

CDR3 DNA: TGTGCCAGCAGTTTATACTTCGCCGATGAGCAGTTCTTC
CDR3 protein: CASSLYFADEQFF
clone size: -
V gene: TRBV27
CDR3 length: 13
J gene: TRBJ2-1
D gene: -

CDR3 DNA: TGCAGCGTTGCGTCCCAGGAGGGCCGGGAAAAACTGTTTTTT
CDR3 protein: CSVASQEGREKLFF
clone size: -
V gene: TRBV29-1
CDR3 length: 14
J gene: TRBJ1-4
D gene: -

CDR3 DNA: TGTGCCAGCAGCCCACTAGCGCTGAGCTACGAGCAGTACTTC
CDR3 protein: CASSPLALSYEQYF
clone size: many
V gene: TRBV7-2
CDR3 length: 14
J gene: TRBJ2-7
D gene: TRBD2

CDR3 DNA: TGTGCCAGCAGTACCGGGACAATTTACAATGGGCAGTTCTTC
CDR3 protein: CASSTGTIYNGQFF
clone size: -
V gene: TRBV27
CDR3 length: 14
J gene: TRBJ2-1
D gene: -

CDR3 DNA: TGTGCCAGCAGCGGACGAAACCGGGACAGATGGAACACTGAAGCTTTCTTT
CDR3 protein: CASSGRNRDRWNTEAFF
clone size: many
V gene: TRBV7-2
CDR3 length: 17
J gene: TRBJ1-1
D gene: TRBD1

CDR3 DNA: TGTGCCAGCAGCCCAGGGCCCGGGACAGGGGTCCCGAACACTGAAGCTTTCTTT
CDR3 protein: CASSPGPGTGVPNTEAFF
clone size: many
V gene: TRBV7-9
CDR3 length: 18
J gene: TRBJ1-1
D gene: TRBD1

CDR3 DNA: TGTGCCAGCAGACTCACAGGACCGACAGTGAACACTGAAGCTTTCTTT
CDR3 protein: CASRLTGPTVNTEAFF
clone size: many
V gene: TRBV11-2
CDR3 length: 16
J gene: TRBJ1-1
D gene: -

CDR3 DNA: TGTGCCAGCAGTCCTCACTCGGCGGGACAGCCCCAGCATTTT
CDR3 protein: CASSPHSAGQPQHF
clone size: -
V gene: TRBV28
CDR3 length: 14
J gene: TRBJ1-5
D gene: -

CDR3 DNA: TGTGCCAGCAGCCAACGGGGGCTGAATTCACCCCTCCACTTT
CDR3 protein: CASSQRGLNSPLHF
clone size: many
V gene: TRBV7-2
CDR3 length: 14
J gene: TRBJ1-6
D gene: -

CDR3 DNA: TGTGCCAGCAGCGGCTGGGGACGACTGCATCGGGGCACCGGGGAGCTGTTTTTT
CDR3 protein: CASSGWGRLHRGTGELFF
clone size: many
V gene: TRBV25-1
CDR3 length: 18
J gene: TRBJ2-2
D gene: -

CDR3 DNA: TGTGCCAGCAGCCCCCCTTTATGGGGCGCGGACACTGAAGCTTTCTTT
CDR3 protein: CASSPPLWGADTEAFF
clone size: few
V gene: TRBV3-1
CDR3 length: 16
J gene: TRBJ1-1
D gene: -

CDR3 DNA: TGCAGTGCTAGGAGGGACTACGGCACAGATACGCAGTATTTT
CDR3 protein: CSARRDYGTDTQYF
clone size: -
V gene: TRBV20-1
CDR3 length: 14
J gene: TRBJ2-3
D gene: TRBD2

CDR3 DNA: TGCAGCGCTCGGAGAGAAGGGACTGAAGCTTTCTTT
CDR3 protein: CSARREGTEAFF
clone size: -
V gene: TRBV29-1
CDR3 length: 12
J gene: TRBJ1-1
D gene: -

CDR3 DNA: TGTGCCAGCAGCCCGGAACTAGCACGCTACAATGAGCAGTTCTTC
CDR3 protein: CASSPELARYNEQFF
clone size: -
V gene: TRBV7-9
CDR3 length: 15
J gene: TRBJ2-1
D gene: -

CDR3 DNA: TGCGCCAGCAGCTTGAGGGGTAGCGTGGAGACCCAGTACTTC
CDR3 protein: CASSLRGSVETQYF
clone size: few
V gene: TRBV5-1
CDR3 length: 14
J gene: TRBJ2-5
D gene: -

CDR3 DNA: TGTGCCAGCAGAAGAAACTGTGGCTACACCTTC
CDR3 protein: CASRRNCGYTF
clone size: -
V gene: TRBV6-2/TRBV6-3
CDR3 length: 11
J gene: TRBJ1-2
D gene: -

CDR3 DNA: TGTGCCAGCAGCTTGATAACTAGCGGGTCGAATGAGCAGTTCTTC
CDR3 protein: CASSLITSGSNEQFF
clone size: many
V gene: TRBV5-6
CDR3 length: 15
J gene: TRBJ2-1
D gene: TRBD2

CDR3 DNA: TGTGCCAGCAGCGCCCGTTGGGCAGCAGAGACCCAGTACTTC
CDR3 protein: CASSARWAAETQYF
clone size: many
V gene: TRBV7-2
CDR3 length: 14
J gene: TRBJ2-5
D gene: -

CDR3 DNA: TGCGCCAGCAGCGAGGACGGCATCTATGGCTACACCTTC
CDR3 protein: CASSEDGIYGYTF
clone size: -
V gene: TRBV5-1
CDR3 length: 13
J gene: TRBJ1-2
D gene: -

CDR3 DNA: TGTGCCAGCAGCATACGGGGACAGGGCCATGAAAAACTGTTTTTT
CDR3 protein: CASSIRGQGHEKLFF
clone size: many
V gene: TRBV7-2
CDR3 length: 15
J gene: TRBJ1-4
D gene: TRBD1

CDR3 DNA: TGTGCCAGCAGCTTAGCCCCCGGGATCATAAGAGAGCAGTTCTTC
CDR3 protein: CASSLAPGIIREQFF
clone size: many
V gene: TRBV7-2
CDR3 length: 15
J gene: TRBJ2-1
D gene: -

CDR3 DNA: TGTGCCAGCAGTTCACCCGGACAGGGATCCTACGAGCAGTACTTC
CDR3 protein: CASSSPGQGSYEQYF
clone size: many
V gene: TRBV6-2/TRBV6-3
CDR3 length: 15
J gene: TRBJ2-7
D gene: TRBD1

CDR3 DNA: TGTGCCAGCAGTTTACTTCTAGCCCGCACAGATACGCAGTATTTT
CDR3 protein: CASSLLLARTDTQYF
clone size: few
V gene: TRBV28
CDR3 length: 15
J gene: TRBJ2-3
D gene: -

CDR3 DNA: TGTGCCAGCAGTTCCGTAACGGGTGAGACCGGGACAGGTCTCATGAACACTGAAGCTTTCTTT
CDR3 protein: CASSSVTGETGTGLMNTEAFF
clone size: many
V gene: TRBV28
CDR3 length: 21
J gene: TRBJ1-1
D gene: TRBD1

CDR3 DNA: TGTGCCAGCAGCGGACTAGGAGGGCCCTATAATTCACCCCTCCACTTT
CDR3 protein: CASSGLGGPYNSPLHF
clone size: -
V gene: TRBV7-6
CDR3 length: 16
J gene: TRBJ1-6
D gene: -

CDR3 DNA: TGTGCCAGCAGTTTCCACCGACAACTGCATGAGCAGTTCTTC
CDR3 protein: CASSFHRQLHEQFF
clone size: many
V gene: TRBV28
CDR3 length: 14
J gene: TRBJ2-1
D gene: -

CDR3 DNA: TGTGCCAGCAGCTTGGCGGTTACTGAAGCTTTCTTT
CDR3 protein: CASSLAVTEAFF
clone size: once
V gene: TRBV7-9
CDR3 length: 12
J gene: TRBJ1-1
D gene: -